Listed below are T cell receptor beta chains from one sample, sequenced in a study of cytomegalovirus exposure and HLA in healthy donors. The data were produced by immunoSEQ multiplex PCR, yet TCRdb's version contains in-frame clones alone and is incomplete. This table holds around 130,000 clones, about 8.5% found once. The sequenced sample was PBMCs. Receptors were obtained from a man aged 35 to 55 in good health and CMV-seronegative. Both conserved end residues are part of each CDR3. Fields, in order: J gene, V gene, D gene, clone size, CDR3 protein, CDR3 DNA. A D gene is named only where the DNA matches it firmly. Clone sizes are given selectively: once, few, many, or a class where the clone is expanded.

TRBJ2-7,TRBV6-6,TRBD1,-,CASTPRDRGSHEQYF,TGTGCCAGCACTCCCCGGGACAGGGGGTCCCACGAGCAGTACTTC
TRBJ2-7,TRBV29-1,-,-,CSVESGVDYEQYF,TGCAGCGTTGAGTCTGGAGTAGACTACGAGCAGTACTTC
TRBJ1-6,TRBV5-1,-,few,CASSLRGRDNSPLHF,TGCGCCAGCAGCTTGAGGGGCAGGGATAATTCACCCCTCCACTTT
TRBJ2-1,TRBV14,-,-,CASSQVPSSYNEQFF,TGTGCCAGCAGCCAGGTGCCGAGCTCCTACAATGAGCAGTTCTTC
TRBJ2-1,TRBV7-6,TRBD2,few,CASSPGTSGGNEQFF,TGTGCCAGCAGCCCAGGGACTAGCGGGGGAAATGAGCAGTTCTTC
TRBJ2-5,TRBV7-7,TRBD1,-,CASSSFLDRGDVETQYF,TGTGCCAGCAGCTCGTTCCTGGACAGGGGAGATGTCGAGACCCAGTACTTC
TRBJ2-3,TRBV5-6,TRBD2,-,CASSLVRTSGGIDTQYF,TGTGCCAGCAGCTTGGTGAGGACTAGCGGGGGGATAGATACGCAGTATTTT
TRBJ2-3,TRBV5-1,-,few,CASSPKRGQTDTQYF,TGCGCCAGCAGCCCGAAGCGGGGACAAACAGATACGCAGTATTTT
TRBJ1-4,TRBV6-1,TRBD1,-,CASSPDRVGEKLFF,TGTGCCAGCAGTCCCGACAGGGTTGGTGAAAAACTGTTTTTT
TRBJ2-7,TRBV27,TRBD1,-,CASRPQGGGYEQYF,TGTGCCAGCAGACCACAGGGGGGAGGCTACGAGCAGTACTTC
TRBJ2-1,TRBV19,TRBD2,-,CASSIVRGDYNEQFF,TGTGCCAGTAGTATAGTGCGGGGGGACTACAATGAGCAGTTCTTC
TRBJ2-6,TRBV19,-,-,CASSPDRVRLGANVLTF,TGTGCCAGTAGCCCTGATCGGGTGAGGCTTGGGGCCAACGTCCTGACTTTC
TRBJ1-3,TRBV7-6,-,-,CASSPQGNPGNTIYF,TGTGCCAGCAGTCCCCAGGGAAACCCTGGAAACACCATATATTTT
TRBJ2-1,TRBV5-4,TRBD2,-,CASSFSGGDEQFF,TGTGCCAGCAGCTTTAGCGGGGGGGATGAGCAGTTCTTC
TRBJ1-2,TRBV5-4,-,few,CASSSPGRGYGYTF,TGTGCCAGCAGCTCACCAGGGCGGGGATATGGCTACACCTTC
TRBJ2-2,TRBV19,TRBD2,-,CASGLAGGRSTGELFF,TGTGCCAGTGGACTAGCGGGGGGGCGTAGCACCGGGGAGCTGTTTTTT
TRBJ2-7,TRBV27,TRBD1,few,CASSLGTGGFDEQYF,TGTGCCAGCAGTTTAGGGACAGGGGGCTTCGACGAGCAGTACTTC
TRBJ2-5,TRBV12-2,-,few,CASPLAVRRETQYF,TGTGCAAGTCCACTAGCGGTCCGACGGGAGACCCAGTACTTC
TRBJ1-1,TRBV10-1,-,-,CASSAQSNTEAFF,TGCGCCAGCAGTGCACAATCGAACACTGAAGCTTTCTTT